The clone carrying this TCR beta chain appeared a few times. Its antigen is unknown. There are 16 residues in the CDR3. Trimming took off 2 bases at V and 0 bases at J, with 11 bases between the two ends. Per the germline V gene, CDR1 is SGHNT and CDR2 is YENEEA. Data came from immunoSEQ multiplex PCR; TCRdb stores just in-frame clones and leaves some out. The sample includes under 40 clones. This record belongs to a study of primary melanoma T cells and metastatic recurrence. Study-wide results and limits: Melanomas with T-cell fraction above 20% appeared to have better outcomes.

The chain has TRBV11-3 and TRBJ2-1; a possible D gene is TRBD1 (5 bases). The sample was melanoma tumor tissue. The receptor was isolated from a human donor with melanoma. The CDR3 is CASSLQGMGSYNEQFF. The CDR3 DNA is TGTGCCAGCAGCTTACAGGGTATGGGCTCCTACAATGAGCAGTTCTTC.